Shown below are 27 T cell receptor beta chains from a single sample sequenced in a study of cytomegalovirus exposure and HLA in healthy donors. Produced via immunoSEQ multiplex PCR; TCRdb's table is partial and in-frame only. The profile shows 120,000 to 150,000 clones, roughly 88% of them singletons. Material: PBMCs. The receptors stem from a woman under 30 in good health and CMV-seropositive.

The chain is built from TRBV30 and TRBJ1-1, with a weak D call TRBD1 (6 bases). The V gene lost 3 bases and the J gene lost 1 base, with 18 bases spanning the gap. There are 16 residues in the CDR3. The germline gives CDR1 GTSNPN, CDR2 SVGIG (reference sequence). CDR3 loop: CAWSPTVRGRNTEAFF. Here the CDR3 DNA reads TGTGCCTGGAGCCCCACTGTGCGGGGGCGGAACACTGAAGCTTTCTTT.

This clone was picked up one time. This CDR3 reads CASSPPRLNEQFF. The CDR3 nucleotides are TGTGCCAGCAGCCCTCCACGGTTGAATGAGCAGTTCTTC. This sequence joins TRBV9 and TRBJ2-1, with no clear D. Between the trimmed V and J ends, which lost 4 bases and 7 bases, there was a span of 12 bases. The length of the CDR3 is 13 residues. Looked up from germline, CDR1 is SGDLS and CDR2 is YYNGEE.

The V and J genes are TRBV5-4 and TRBJ2-1; 9 bases agree with TRBD2. V shed 2 bases and J 7 bases; nucleotides not matched to a gene: 7. The CDR3 extends over 15 amino acids. Germline values: CDR1 SGHNT, CDR2 YYREEE (reference sequence). For the CDR3, the DNA is TGTGCCAGCAGCTTACTTCTAGCGGGATTAAATGAGCAGTTCTTC. It codes for CASSLLLAGLNEQFF.

In this sample, this clone turned up once. The rearrangement links TRBV4-2 to TRBJ2-3; the D gene is possibly TRBD2 (7 bases). Trimming removed 0 bases from V and 0 bases from J, with 19 bases in between. The CDR3 sequence is 19 residues long. Per germline, CDR1 LGHNA and CDR2 YNFKEQ. The CDR3 spells CASSQELRGGAASTDTQYF. CDR3 nucleotide sequence: TGTGCCAGCAGCCAAGAACTACGAGGGGGGGCCGCTAGCACAGATACGCAGTATTTT.

Only one count was recorded for this clone. This chain links TRBV2 with TRBJ2-1, with 8 positions matching TRBD2. The CDR3 is 16 amino acids. The V gene end was trimmed by 6 bases and the J gene end by 4 bases; junction bases not matched to a gene: 11. Germline V gives CDR1 SNHLY, CDR2 FYNNEI. CDR3 in amino acids: CASRSGGGGPYNEQFF. The CDR3 coding sequence is TGTGCCAGCAGGAGTGGAGGCGGGGGGCCTTACAATGAGCAGTTCTTC.

The V call is TRBV7-8, the J call TRBJ1-5, with D maybe TRBD1 (5 bases). The germline CDR1 and CDR2 sequences are SGHVS and FQNEAQ. This CDR3 has 15 residues. Between the trimmed V and J ends, which lost 7 bases and 2 bases, there was a span of 15 bases. DNA for the CDR3: TGTGCCAGCACCCCGGGGGGGGTGGGCAATCAGCCCCAGCATTTT. This translates into CASTPGGVGNQPQHF.

The chain links TRBV7-6 to TRBJ1-5, with 10 bases identical to TRBD1. CDR3 length equals 15 residues. Per germline, CDR1 SGHVS and CDR2 FNYEAQ. V shed 4 bases and J 6 bases; nucleotides not matched to a gene: 6. The CDR3 region is CASSWDRGLGQPQHF. The CDR3 nucleotides read TGTGCCAGCAGCTGGGACAGGGGATTGGGTCAGCCCCAGCATTTT.

V gene TRBV5-6 combines with J gene TRBJ1-2; TRBD1 might be the D (5 bases). Trimming stripped 4 bases from V and 11 bases from J, with 24 bases between. The CDR3 has 15 residues. Germline assignment: CDR1 SGHDT and CDR2 YYEEEE. CDR3 DNA: TGTGCCAGCAGCCTTGACAGCGTGAATAATTTGAGTTACACCTTC. Encoded protein: CASSLDSVNNLSYTF.

The chain links TRBV9 to TRBJ2-4, with 7 positions matching TRBD2. V gave up 4 bases and J gave up 4 bases; unmatched junction bases: 8. The CDR3 is made up of 15 amino acids. Germline V CDR1 and CDR2: SGDLS, YYNGEE. CDR3 nucleotides: TGTGCCAGCAGCCAAGCGGGACTTCCAAAAAACATTCAGTACTTC. This encodes CASSQAGLPKNIQYF.

The rearrangement joins TRBV4-1 to TRBJ2-7; perhaps TRBD1 as D (6 bases). With 0 bases removed from V and 2 bases from J, the gap between germline ends came to 11 bases. Germline assignment: CDR1 MGHRA and CDR2 YSYEKL. This CDR3 is built from 15 residues. The CDR3 here is CASSQDNRDPYEQYF. The CDR3 DNA sequence: TGCGCCAGCAGCCAAGATAACAGGGACCCCTACGAGCAGTACTTC.

This clone was picked up one time. The chain couples TRBV6-1 to TRBJ2-3; D not certain. Germline CDR1 MNHNS, CDR2 SASEGT. This CDR3 spans 12 amino acids. V was clipped by 2 bases and J by 4 bases, with 4 bases between them. In DNA form, the CDR3 reads TGTGCCAGCAGTGAACTCTCAGATACGCAGTATTTT. Encoded protein: CASSELSDTQYF.

The CDR3 sequence: CASKGQGTYEQYF. The CDR3 coding sequence is TGTGCCAGCAAGGGACAGGGTACCTACGAGCAGTACTTC. The rearrangement links TRBV6-6 to TRBJ2-7; 9 bases fit TRBD1. The CDR3 sequence is 13 residues long. Germline V gene data show CDR1 as MNHNY and CDR2 as SVGAGI (reference sequence). J lost 2 bases, V lost 7 bases, and 3 bases had no gene match.

J is TRBJ1-6 and V is TRBV5-1; no clear D gene. Germline CDR1 and CDR2: SGHRS and YFSETQ. CDR3 length: 17 residues. Trimming pared 0 bases from V and 0 bases from J, leaving 10 bases between. CDR3 residues: CASSLGVGSSYNSPLHF. CDR3 sequence (DNA): TGCGCCAGCAGCTTGGGCGTGGGGAGCTCCTATAATTCACCCCTCCACTTT.

CDR3 loop: CASSERPGGLNTEAFF. Written as DNA, the CDR3 is TGTGCCAGCAGTGAACGCCCCGGGGGGCTGAACACTGAAGCTTTCTTT. The chain combines TRBV6-1 with TRBJ1-1; D is perhaps TRBD1 (6 bases). There are 16 residues in the CDR3. In germline, CDR1 is MNHNS, CDR2 SASEGT. With 2 bases removed from V and 0 bases from J, the gap between germline ends came to 13 bases.

V and J are TRBV7-8 and TRBJ1-4; no definite D call. The V end lost 3 bases, the J end lost 7 bases, and 6 bases lay between the germline ends. The V gene's germline CDR1 is SGHVS and CDR2 FQNEAQ. This CDR3 is built from 12 residues. The CDR3 region is CASSFRGEKLFF. CDR3 in DNA: TGTGCCAGCAGCTTCAGAGGTGAAAAACTGTTTTTT.

The genes are TRBV2 and TRBJ2-7; perhaps TRBD2 as D (6 bases). The germline gives CDR1 SNHLY, CDR2 FYNNEI. This CDR3 contains 18 residues. V lost 1 base and J 0 bases, leaving 19 bases between the germline ends. This CDR3 is CASSEGGWDWESSYEQYF. The CDR3 coding sequence is TGTGCCAGCAGTGAAGGGGGGTGGGACTGGGAATCCTCCTACGAGCAGTACTTC.

This clone has a single count. V gene TRBV9 combines with J gene TRBJ2-1, with 9 bases lining up with TRBD2. J lost 7 bases, V lost 3 bases, and 2 bases had no gene match. Germline CDR1 reads SGDLS; CDR2 reads YYNGEE. The CDR3 runs to 13 residues. The CDR3 DNA follows: TGTGCCAGCAGCGCTAGCGGGGTGAATGAGCAGTTCTTC. This translates into CASSASGVNEQFF. Supplemented by reference TRBV9 and TRBJ2-1, the full variable domain reads DSGVTQTPKHLITATGQRVTLRCSPRSGDLSVYWYQQSLDQGLQFLIQYYNGEERAKGNILERFSAQQFPDLHSELNLSSLELGDSALYFCASSASGVNEQFFGPGTRLTVL.

The rearrangement joins TRBV2 to TRBJ1-6; perhaps TRBD1 as D (6 bases). V dropped 8 bases and J dropped 9 bases, with 20 bases sitting between them. Looked up from germline, CDR1 is SNHLY and CDR2 is FYNNEI. The CDR3 loop spans 15 amino acids. The CDR3 region has the DNA TGTGCCAGCTCCCCTCTTGCAGGGGATTCTTCACCCCTCCACTTT. This translates into CASSPLAGDSSPLHF.

The chain has TRBV12-5 and TRBJ2-7; D is possibly TRBD2 (7 bases). CDR1 LGHNT and CDR2 FRNRAP come from the germline V gene. Trimming pared 8 bases from V and 5 bases from J, leaving 16 bases between. The CDR3 runs to 13 residues. CDR3 protein: CASTGGLSNEQYF. CDR3 nucleotides: TGTGCTAGTACGGGGGGCCTATCCAACGAGCAGTACTTC. Drawing the rest from reference TRBV12-5 and TRBJ2-7, the complete variable domain is DARVTQTPRHKVTEMGQEVTMRCQPILGHNTVFWYRQTMMQGLELLAYFRNRAPLDDSGMPKDRFSAEMPDATLATLKIQPSEPRDSAVYFCASTGGLSNEQYFGPGTRLTVT.

The chain carries TRBV29-1 and TRBJ1-1, with unresolved D. Germline CDR1 and CDR2: SQVTM and ANQGSEA. This CDR3 region has 12 residues. V lost 7 bases and J 5 bases, leaving 14 bases between the germline ends. CDR3 region: CSARGYLTEAFF. CDR3 nucleotides: TGCAGCGCTAGAGGGTACCTGACTGAAGCTTTCTTT.

This sequence joins TRBV6-1 and TRBJ2-1; TRBD2 aligns across 7 bases. The V segment lost 4 bases and the J segment 6 bases; nucleotides outside the gene matches: 6. Germline assignment: CDR1 MNHNS and CDR2 SASEGT. This CDR3 has 14 amino acids. CDR3 sequence reads: CASSAGWGGNEQFF. The CDR3 DNA sequence: TGTGCCAGCAGTGCGGGATGGGGGGGCAATGAGCAGTTCTTC.

V usage is TRBV5-6 and J usage is TRBJ1-5, with D possibly matching TRBD1 (6 bases). Trimming removed 2 bases at V and 4 bases at J, with 10 bases between. Germline CDR1 SGHDT, CDR2 YYEEEE. The CDR3 sequence is 14 residues long. The CDR3 is CASSLGQKNQPQHF. CDR3 nucleotide sequence: TGTGCCAGCAGCTTAGGACAGAAAAATCAGCCCCAGCATTTT.

The V and J genes are TRBV11-2 and TRBJ1-1; no reliable D call. V lost 3 bases and J 1 base, leaving 9 bases between the germline ends. The CDR3 runs 14 residues. Germline V CDR1 and CDR2: SGHAT, FQNNGV. CDR3 protein: CASSFSYKNTEAFF. CDR3 DNA: TGTGCCAGCAGCTTCTCGTACAAGAACACTGAAGCTTTCTTT.

The CDR3 spells CASSLVRQGPNQPQHF. CDR3 bases: TGTGCCAGCAGTTTGGTGAGACAGGGGCCCAATCAGCCCCAGCATTTT. The V and J genes are TRBV28 and TRBJ1-5; 8 nucleotides agree with TRBD1. Germline loops: CDR1 MDHEN, CDR2 SYDVKM. Germline trimming cut 3 bases from V and 3 bases from J; bases unmatched to any gene: 7. The CDR3 extends over 16 amino acids.

This chain uses TRBV4-1 with TRBJ1-6, with unresolved D. Germline CDR1 and CDR2: MGHRA and YSYEKL. CDR3 length equals 15 residues. Between the trimmed V and J ends, which lost 0 bases and 9 bases, there was a span of 12 bases. The CDR3 bases are TGCGCCAGCAGCCAAGAGGGCAGCATTTCTTCACCCCTCCACTTT. It translates to CASSQEGSISSPLHF.

This clone occurred a few times. At one boundary the junction diverges from the germline segment, which might be a read error. J is TRBJ1-6 and V is TRBV5-1; 7 nucleotides agree with TRBD1. This CDR3 contains 15 residues. The germline CDR1 and CDR2 sequences are SGHRS and YFSETQ. In DNA, the CDR3 is TGCGCCAGCAGCGAAGGGACAGACTATACTTCACCCCTCCACTTT. Translation: CASSEGTDYTSPLHF.

V gene TRBV5-1 combines with J gene TRBJ1-1; the D is unclear. The CDR3 loop spans 14 amino acids. Germline CDR1 SGHRS, CDR2 YFSETQ. The V end lost 4 bases, the J end lost 2 bases, and 12 bases lay between the germline ends. This CDR3 reads CASSDLQINTEAFF. CDR3 in DNA: TGCGCCAGCAGCGATTTGCAGATTAACACTGAAGCTTTCTTT.